The 16 T cell receptor beta chains reported below all come from one sample, sequenced in a study of T cells in Graves' hyperthyroidism and ophthalmopathy. Amplification yielded TCR beta CDR3 regions, with RNA transcripts as the source. HTBI primers were the set used in a first-round RT-PCR of the TCR CDR3. TCRdb re-derived calls from the multiplex PCR reads in MiXCR, one entry per CDR3 protein. The sample lists approximately 620,000 distinct CDR3 sequences; more than 11% were seen once. The sequencing input was blood. The receptor set was obtained from a woman aged 25 to 39 with Graves' hyperthyroidism that later progressed to Graves' ophthalmopathy.

This clonotype was seen repeatedly, ten times or more. V usage is TRBV7-9 and J usage is TRBJ1-2; TRBD1 matches at 9 bases. The CDR3 is 15 amino acids. V trimming: 5 bases; J trimming: 2 bases; junction bases outside the gene matches: 6. Germline V gene data show CDR1 as SEHNR and CDR2 as FQNEAQ (reference sequence). Here the CDR3 DNA reads TGTGCCAGCAGCCCCGCTGGACAGGGGAACTATGGCTACACCTTC. Its protein is CASSPAGQGNYGYTF.

The rearrangement uses TRBV11-2 and TRBJ2-3; 7 nucleotides agree with TRBD2. The V and J ends lost 6 bases and 2 bases, in that order; junction bases with no gene match: 14. Germline loops: CDR1 SGHAT, CDR2 FQNNGV. This CDR3 spans 17 amino acids. The CDR3 protein is CASSQNYRDYFTDTQYF. The CDR3 bases are TGTGCCAGCAGTCAAAATTACCGGGACTACTTCACAGATACGCAGTATTTT.

This clonotype was picked up many times. The rearrangement uses TRBV24-1 and TRBJ2-7; the D gene is possibly TRBD2 (6 bases). The CDR3 extends over 12 amino acids. Germline CDR1 and CDR2: KGHDR and SFDVKD. Trimming removed 4 bases from V and 7 bases from J, with 10 bases in between. CDR3 protein: CATSDLRGEQYF. The DNA for the CDR3 is TGTGCCACCAGTGACCTGCGGGGAGAGCAGTACTTC.

This clonotype was found many times. This sequence joins TRBV19 and TRBJ2-5, with 11 bases matching TRBD2. V gave up 6 bases and J gave up 4 bases; unmatched junction bases: 13. Per the germline V gene, CDR1 is LNHDA and CDR2 is SQIVND (reference sequence). The CDR3 has 17 residues. CDR3 nucleotides: TGTGCCAGTAGCCGAACCGCCGGGACTAGCGGACCAGAGACCCAGTACTTC. This codes for CASSRTAGTSGPETQYF.

This clonotype has more than one count but fewer than ten. The genes are TRBV27 and TRBJ2-7; the match to TRBD2 covers 12 bases. Trimming at V came to 5 bases and at J to 1 base, leaving 15 bases not matched to a gene. CDR3 length: 19 residues. Per germline, CDR1 MNHEY and CDR2 SMNVEV (reference sequence). The CDR3 sequence is CASSPGLAGRLAMSYEQYF. The CDR3, as DNA: TGTGCCAGCAGTCCCGGACTAGCGGGGCGTCTTGCCATGTCCTACGAGCAGTACTTC.

This clonotype was seen a handful of times. V usage is TRBV5-4 and J usage is TRBJ2-3; 11 nucleotides agree with TRBD1. CDR1 is SGHNT and CDR2 is YYREEE in the germline V gene (reference sequence). The junction had 6 bases not matched to a gene; V was cut back by 3 bases and J by 6 bases. This CDR3 contains 15 residues. The CDR3 protein is CASSWRTGGGDTQYF. CDR3 sequence (DNA): TGTGCCAGCAGCTGGAGGACAGGGGGCGGCGATACGCAGTATTTT.

This clonotype has ten or more counts. This rearrangement joins TRBV7-8 to TRBJ1-1, with D unclear. Trimming stripped 5 bases from V and 4 bases from J, with 17 bases between. Germline CDR1 reads SGHVS; CDR2 reads FQNEAQ. There are 15 residues in the CDR3. The CDR3 nucleotides read TGTGCCAGCAGCGTAGGCCGGGGAGGGTTCACTGAAGCTTTCTTT. Its protein product is CASSVGRGGFTEAFF.

This clonotype was observed many times. V and J are TRBV12-3 or TRBV12-4 and TRBJ1-5; D not certain. The V gene lost 5 bases and the J gene lost 0 bases, with 8 bases spanning the gap. This CDR3 region has 14 residues. The CDR3 nucleotides read TGTGCCAGCAGTACGACGGCTAGCAATCAGCCCCAGCATTTT. The encoded protein is CASSTTASNQPQHF.

This clonotype has just a few counts. In nucleotides, the CDR3 is TGTGCCAGCAGCCAATCGGGGAACACAGATACGCAGTATTTT. Its protein is CASSQSGNTDTQYF. The J gene is TRBJ2-3, the V gene TRBV3-1, with D possibly matching TRBD2 (5 bases). This CDR3 has 14 amino acids. Trimming took off 2 bases at V and 2 bases at J, with 8 bases between the two ends. CDR1 is LGHDT and CDR2 is YNNKEL in the germline V gene (reference sequence).

This clonotype has a count of ten or more. The chain uses TRBV28 and TRBJ1-2, with D unresolved. From germline, CDR1 is MDHEN and CDR2 SYDVKM. Trimming removed 5 bases at V and 0 bases at J, with 16 bases between. This CDR3 comprises 16 residues. In DNA, the CDR3 is TGTGCCAGCAGTCCTCCGGACGCAGCAACTAACTATGGCTACACCTTC. Encoded protein: CASSPPDAATNYGYTF.

This clonotype was detected ten times or more. The chain employs TRBV12-3 or TRBV12-4 and TRBJ2-2; TRBD1 aligns across 9 bases. The trim removed 3 bases at V and 3 bases at J, leaving 5 bases unmatched. The CDR3 sequence is 16 residues long. The CDR3 DNA sequence: TGTGCCAGCAGTTTTCGGACAGGGGTCGACACCGGGGAGCTGTTTTTT. The encoded protein is CASSFRTGVDTGELFF.

This clonotype was detected many times. V is TRBV2 and J is TRBJ2-1; D unclear. This CDR3 contains 13 residues. Germline lookup yields CDR1 SNHLY and CDR2 FYNNEI. The V end lost 8 bases, the J end lost 0 bases, and 8 bases lay between the germline ends. The CDR3 reads CASCPFSYNEQFF. The CDR3 coding sequence is TGTGCCAGCTGCCCTTTCTCCTACAATGAGCAGTTCTTC. The full variable domain, rest sourced from reference TRBV2 and TRBJ2-1, is EPEVTQTPSHQVTQMGQEVILRCVPISNHLYFYWYRQILGQKVEFLVSFYNNEISEKSEIFDDQFSVERPDGSNFTLKIRSTKLEDSAMYFCASCPFSYNEQFFGPGTRLTVL.

This clonotype was picked up many times. This sequence joins TRBV7-3 and TRBJ1-3; D uncertain. Trimming removed 0 bases from V and 0 bases from J, with 6 bases in between. Germline values: CDR1 SGHTA, CDR2 FQGTGA. The CDR3 has 15 amino acids. The CDR3 sequence is CASSLTATSGNTIYF. CDR3 nucleotides: TGTGCCAGCAGCTTAACGGCAACCTCTGGAAACACCATATATTTT.

This chain uses TRBV5-1 with TRBJ2-3; 9 bases are shared with TRBD2. The CDR3 runs to 15 residues. CDR1 and CDR2 (germline): SGHRS, YFSETQ. The V gene end was trimmed by 4 bases and the J gene end by 2 bases; junction bases not matched to a gene: 5. The CDR3: CASSGLASHTDTQYF. The DNA for the CDR3 is TGCGCCAGCAGCGGACTAGCGTCCCACACAGATACGCAGTATTTT.

This clonotype was counted ten times or more. The V gene is TRBV12-3 or TRBV12-4, the J gene TRBJ1-5; D might be TRBD1 (5 bases). There are 14 residues in the CDR3. Trimming cost V 7 bases and J 4 bases, with 14 bases left between them. CDR3 in DNA: TGTGCCAGCACCGGAGGGACTATAAATCAGCCCCAGCATTTT. Protein product: CASTGGTINQPQHF.

This clonotype was seen repeatedly, ten times or more. V and J are TRBV2 and TRBJ2-2; TRBD1 agrees at 9 bases. The CDR3 spans 13 residues. The germline CDR1 and CDR2 sequences are SNHLY and FYNNEI. After removal of 6 bases from V and 6 bases from J, the junction contained 2 bases not matched to a gene. In nucleotides, the CDR3 is TGTGCCAGCAGGAACAGGGGGCCCGGGGAGCTGTTTTTT. Amino acids: CASRNRGPGELFF.